This T cell receptor (beta chain) stems from a study of response to subunit inactivated influenza vaccine. TCRdb analysed the RT-PCR reads with MiXCR anew, one entry per CDR3 protein. The sample shows around 600,000 distinct CDR3 sequences, about 10% of them seen only once. This clonotype was detected a few times. Trimming removed 5 bases from V and 2 bases from J; junction bases left unmatched: 5. CDR3 size: 14 residues. Germline CDR1 and CDR2: LNHNV and YYDKDF (reference sequence). These data were likewise used in another study, on T cells expressing NK-cell markers. This second report adds: 5'RACE template switching built TCR beta cDNA with unique molecular identifiers.

The TCR was taken from a man in his fifties who received an inactivated influenza vaccine. The sample consisted of PBMCs from blood, taken on the day of vaccination. The rearrangement links TRBV15 to TRBJ2-7; 8 positions match TRBD1. The CDR3 region is CATSFWTGTYEQYF. The CDR3 bases are TGTGCCACCAGCTTCTGGACAGGGACCTACGAGCAGTACTTC.